This TCR beta chain was retrieved from a study of T cells after yellow fever vaccination. Study details: Some fractions had low cell numbers, and these were prepared with SMART-Seq v4 Ultra Low Input. Study-wide results and caveats: Most primary-vaccination clones reappeared after the booster (about 97% CD4, 88% CD8). The secondary T-cell response peaked on day 5, not day 15, but was weaker.

This clonotype was counted ten times or more. The antigen remains unidentified. V lost 2 bases to trimming and J lost 2 bases; unmatched junction nucleotides: 2. The CDR3 sequence is 14 residues long. A process of 5'RACE template switching, which added a universal primer site and UMIs, was used to make TCR cDNA. TCRdb reprocessed the 5' RACE reads with MiXCR, giving one entry per CDR3 protein. The data contain about 260,000 distinct CDR3 sequences, over 4.5% of them singletons. This material consisted of CD4+ T cells sorted from PBMCs, taken on the day of the yellow fever booster vaccination. The V gene is TRBV12-3 or TRBV12-4, the J gene TRBJ2-7, with TRBD2 identical over 8 bases. This TCR was recovered from a man between 18 and 29 years old who received the YFV17D yellow fever vaccine. CDR3 protein: CASSLTGLAYEQYF. CDR3 nucleotide sequence: TGTGCCAGCAGTTTAACGGGACTAGCCTACGAGCAGTACTTC.